These 14 T cell receptor beta chains were all obtained from the same sample, sequenced in a study of TIL therapy for anti-PD-1-resistant metastatic lung cancer. This was the immunoSEQ v3 assay. The data were produced by immunoSEQ multiplex PCR, yet TCRdb's version contains in-frame clones alone and is incomplete. The profile shows about 57,000 clones, around 79% of them singletons. Stated time point: pre-treatment sample, taken before nivolumab and TIL therapy. The material was blood, obtained at baseline. The origin of the receptors is a woman aged 25-80 years with non-small cell lung cancer.

This chain uses TRBV7-2 with TRBJ1-2, with 7 nucleotides matching TRBD1. This CDR3 has 14 residues. Unmatched junction bases numbered 7, after V lost 5 bases and J lost 4 bases. CDR1 and CDR2 from the germline V gene are SGHTA and FQGNSA. The CDR3 nucleotides read TGTGCCAGCAGCAACACAGGGGAAGGCTATGGCTACACCTTC. It is translated as CASSNTGEGYGYTF.

The rearrangement joins TRBV4-2 to TRBJ2-2, with D perhaps matching TRBD1 or TRBD2 (5 bases each). The CDR3 loop spans 14 amino acids. The V end was cut by 1 base, the J end by 7 bases, with 10 bases between. Germline CDR1 LGHNA, CDR2 YNFKEQ. CDR3 loop: CASSQVIGGGELFF. The CDR3 region has the DNA TGTGCCAGCAGCCAAGTGATTGGGGGCGGGGAGCTGTTTTTT.

This clone was picked up a small number of times. This chain uses TRBV28 with TRBJ2-7; possible D gene TRBD2, 5 bases. The CDR3 is 15 amino acids. Trimming took off 2 bases at V and 8 bases at J, with 19 bases between the two ends. In germline, CDR1 is MDHEN, CDR2 SYDVKM. Here the CDR3 reads CASSLPRTSLFQQYF. CDR3 bases: TGTGCCAGCAGTTTACCGCGGACTTCCCTTTTCCAGCAGTACTTC.

This clone was detected only once. The rearrangement links TRBV9 to TRBJ1-2, with D unresolved. This CDR3 has 13 residues. From germline, CDR1 is SGDLS and CDR2 YYNGEE. The V end lost 2 bases, the J end lost 0 bases, and 5 bases lay between the germline ends. The CDR3 coding sequence is TGTGCCAGCAGCGTTGACACTAACTATGGCTACACCTTC. Encoded protein: CASSVDTNYGYTF.

This clone was counted once. The rearrangement joins TRBV6-1 to TRBJ1-1; maybe TRBD1 (5 bases). CDR1 is MNHNS, CDR2 SASEGT, per germline. The CDR3 sequence is 11 residues long. V was cut by 2 bases and J by 7 bases, with 5 bases left in between. CDR3 DNA: TGTGCCAGCAGTGAACAGGGTGAAGCTTTCTTT. It is translated as CASSEQGEAFF.

This chain uses TRBV6-5 with TRBJ2-4; possibly TRBD1 or TRBD2 for D (5 bases each). Germline V gene sequence: CDR1 MNHEY, CDR2 SVGAGI. The CDR3 totals 15 residues. Trimming pared 6 bases from V and 0 bases from J, leaving 12 bases between. CDR3 DNA: TGTGCCAGCAGGCCCAGGGACCTAGCCAAAAACATTCAGTACTTC. Encoded protein: CASRPRDLAKNIQYF.

Only one count was recorded for this clone. The rearrangement joins TRBV19 to TRBJ2-7, with 8 bases lining up with TRBD2. Germline assignment: CDR1 LNHDA and CDR2 SQIVND (reference sequence). The V gene end was trimmed by 7 bases and the J gene end by 3 bases; junction bases not matched to a gene: 8. The CDR3 extends over 14 amino acids. The CDR3 region is CASMQTGTSYEQYF. The CDR3 DNA follows: TGTGCCAGTATGCAAACCGGGACTAGCTACGAGCAGTACTTC. Combining the CDR3 with reference TRBV19 and TRBJ2-7 gives the whole variable domain DGGITQSPKYLFRKEGQNVTLSCEQNLNHDAMYWYRQDPGQGLRLIYYSQIVNDFQKGDIAEGYSVSREKKESFPLTVTSAQKNPTAFYLCASMQTGTSYEQYFGPGTRLTVT.

V gene TRBV28 combines with J gene TRBJ1-5; the match to TRBD1 covers 7 bases. Germline CDR1 MDHEN, CDR2 SYDVKM. Losses at the gene ends were 5 bases for V and 4 bases for J; bases not matched to a gene: 14. The CDR3 length is 17 residues. The CDR3: CASSPQGGLLTNQPQHF. The CDR3 DNA reads TGTGCCAGCAGTCCGCAGGGGGGCCTACTCACTAATCAGCCCCAGCATTTT.

V is TRBV7-3 and J is TRBJ2-3; 8 nucleotides match TRBD2. The CDR3 is 15 residues long. Trimming at V came to 2 bases and at J to 2 bases, leaving 3 bases not matched to a gene. Germline V gene data show CDR1 as SGHTA and CDR2 as FQGTGA. The CDR3 region has the DNA TGTGCCAGCAGCTTAGCACTAGCGGACACAGATACGCAGTATTTT. This translates into CASSLALADTDTQYF.

V is TRBV7-8 and J is TRBJ2-5; 13 nucleotides agree with TRBD2. Per germline, CDR1 SGHVS and CDR2 FQNEAQ. The ends lost 5 bases at V and 5 bases at J; junction bases unmatched: 11. The CDR3 spans 17 residues. CDR3 loop: CASSGPRLAGGGETQYF. CDR3 DNA sequence: TGTGCCAGCAGCGGGCCGAGACTAGCGGGGGGTGGGGAGACCCAGTACTTC.

V gene TRBV28 combines with J gene TRBJ2-2, with 7 bases identical to TRBD2. This CDR3 comprises 13 residues. Per germline, CDR1 MDHEN and CDR2 SYDVKM. The V and J ends lost 5 bases and 5 bases, in that order; junction bases with no gene match: 2. The CDR3 DNA reads TGTGCCAGCAGTCGGGGGGAGACCGGGGAGCTGTTTTTT. Translating gives CASSRGETGELFF.

The rearrangement uses TRBV11-2 and TRBJ1-2, with D perhaps matching TRBD1 (6 bases). This CDR3 is built from 14 residues. Trimming pared 5 bases from V and 8 bases from J, leaving 18 bases between. The V gene's germline CDR1 is SGHAT and CDR2 FQNNGV. The CDR3 region has the DNA TGTGCCAGCAGCCCCACCGGGACACCCCTGGGCTACACCTTC. This translates into CASSPTGTPLGYTF.

There are a few counts of this clone. The V call is TRBV28, the J call TRBJ1-2, with D uncertain. CDR3 length equals 15 residues. Trimming removed 0 bases at V and 0 bases at J, with 8 bases between. CDR1 and CDR2 from the germline V gene are MDHEN and SYDVKM. CDR3 region: CASSLWTMSNYGYTF. The CDR3 nucleotides read TGTGCCAGCAGTTTATGGACAATGTCTAACTATGGCTACACCTTC.

The chain employs TRBV10-3 and TRBJ2-5; D gene ambiguous. The CDR3 sequence is 14 residues long. The germline V and J ends were trimmed by 7 bases and 7 bases, with 19 bases remaining between them. Germline CDR1 ENHRY, CDR2 SYGVKD. This chain's CDR3 is CAIKDHTPYPTQYF. Here the CDR3 DNA reads TGTGCCATCAAAGACCATACTCCCTACCCGACCCAGTACTTC.